The clone carrying this T cell receptor beta chain was recorded only once. The antigen is undetermined. The data derive from a study of siplizumab effects on memory and regulatory T cells. Study conclusions and caveats: Reactions containing siplizumab showed mappable alloreactive CD4+ clones averaging roughly 66% Treg-derived, versus approximately 26% in controls. A major contribution to the alloresponse seemed to be made by naive T cells, which seemed more diverse than memory cells.

Sequencing used immunoSEQ multiplex PCR; TCRdb keeps in-frame clones, though not all of them. The sample includes approximately 100,000 clones, around 90% seen only once; the top ten take more than 10%. The CDR3 sequence is 14 residues long. In germline, CDR1 is MNHNS, CDR2 SASEGT. V was shortened by 0 bases and J by 7 bases, with 13 bases between the two germline ends. Material: non-Treg CD4+ T cells sorted from blood. The V call is TRBV6-1, the J call TRBJ2-7; D unresolved. This TCR came from a human donor in good health. The CDR3 loop is CASSEARTTREQYF. In DNA form, the CDR3 reads TGTGCCAGCAGTGAAGCGAGGACCACGCGGGAGCAGTACTTC.